This T cell receptor (beta chain) comes out of a study of immune evolution from preneoplasia to lung adenocarcinoma. Assay used: immunoSEQ multiplex PCR; TCRdb lists only in-frame clones, some missing. There are roughly 5,700 clones in the sample; around 81% occur only once, and 10% to 13% lies in the top ten. Patient tissue came from resections in Japan or China, 2014–2017. This CDR3 has 14 amino acids. Germline V gives CDR1 MDHEN, CDR2 SYDVKM. Germline trimming cut 5 bases from V and 4 bases from J; bases unmatched to any gene: 5. Study observations and caveats: Later-stage lesions appeared to have more T cells, more diversity, less clonality.

Of note for this clone: No antigen is known for it.

The chain uses TRBV28 and TRBJ1-5, with 7 bases identical to TRBD1. Sequencing was carried out using FFPE normal lung tissue adjacent to the tumor. The clonotype originates from a person aged 50 or older with lung adenocarcinoma. CDR3 region: CASSPTGMNQPQHF. CDR3 bases: TGTGCCAGCAGTCCGACAGGGATGAATCAGCCCCAGCATTTT.